This entry is about one T cell receptor beta chain. The sample comes from a study of control samples from healthy donors and cancer patients. CDR3 length equals 13 residues. The germline V and J ends were trimmed by 6 bases and 8 bases, with 11 bases remaining between them. Assay: immunoSEQ multiplex PCR; the TCRdb copy retains only in-frame clones and omits some. The table lists 130,000 or so clones, over 75% of them singletons, with 2.9% in the top ten. The chain carries TRBV12-3 or TRBV12-4 and TRBJ1-6, with D possibly being TRBD1 (6 bases). Sequences were obtained from blood. The clonotype was recovered from a man in his 60s in good health. The CDR3 is CASRRDTYSPLHF. CDR3 nucleotide sequence: TGTGCCAGCAGACGGGACACCTATTCACCCCTCCACTTT.